This is a list of T cell receptor beta chains from one sample in a study of shared clonotypes between healthy human individuals. Generated by immunoSEQ multiplex PCR, the TCRdb table keeps only in-frame clones and is missing some. The sample yields 2 million or so clones, 85% to 95% seen once. Material for sequencing was naive CD4+ T cells sorted from blood. The receptors were sampled from a man aged 18-30 years in good health. Both conserved end residues are part of each CDR3. The order of the fields is CDR3 protein, CDR3 DNA, clone size, V gene, D gene, J gene. D genes are given only for firm matches. Only part of the rows carry a size: once, few, many, or a class if the clone is expanded.

CDR3: CSVLGQSLRGYTF
DNA: TGCAGCGTTCTCGGGCAGAGTCTTCGTGGCTACACCTTC
size: -
V: TRBV29-1
D: -
J: TRBJ1-2

CDR3: CASKVPGTGNTEAFF
DNA: TGTGCCAGCAAAGTTCCCGGGACAGGAAACACTGAAGCTTTCTTT
size: -
V: TRBV19
D: TRBD1
J: TRBJ1-1

CDR3: CASSPQGARETQYF
DNA: TGCGCCAGCAGCCCCCAGGGGGCACGAGAGACCCAGTACTTC
size: -
V: TRBV5-1
D: TRBD1
J: TRBJ2-5

CDR3: CASSLGAASYNEQFF
DNA: TGTGCCAGCAGCTTAGGAGCGGCCTCCTACAATGAGCAGTTCTTC
size: -
V: TRBV11-3
D: -
J: TRBJ2-1

CDR3: CASSEAVRGLGQPQHF
DNA: TGTGCCAGCAGTGAAGCGGTCAGGGGATTAGGACAGCCCCAGCATTTT
size: -
V: TRBV6-1
D: -
J: TRBJ1-5

CDR3: CASSLGMVQTNTGELFF
DNA: TGTGCCAGCAGCTTAGGTATGGTCCAGACGAACACCGGGGAGCTGTTTTTT
size: -
V: TRBV11-2
D: -
J: TRBJ2-2

CDR3: CASRVSGGAGEQYF
DNA: TGTGCCAGCAGGGTTAGCGGGGGGGCGGGCGAGCAGTACTTC
size: -
V: TRBV6-1
D: TRBD2
J: TRBJ2-7

CDR3: CASRVGPQQPQHF
DNA: TGTGCCAGCAGAGTGGGGCCCCAACAGCCCCAGCATTTT
size: -
V: TRBV28
D: -
J: TRBJ1-5

CDR3: CASSARGGEERTQYF
DNA: TGTGCCAGCAGCGCCCGAGGGGGGGAGGAGCGGACGCAGTATTTT
size: -
V: TRBV7-2
D: -
J: TRBJ2-3

CDR3: CASSQVTGLAAPYNSPLHF
DNA: TGTGCCAGCAGCCAAGTGACCGGACTTGCGGCCCCCTATAATTCACCCCTCCACTTT
size: once
V: TRBV14
D: -
J: TRBJ1-6

CDR3: CASSSSGGHTDTQYF
DNA: TGTGCCAGCTCCTCTAGCGGGGGGCACACAGATACGCAGTATTTT
size: -
V: TRBV18
D: TRBD2
J: TRBJ2-3

CDR3: CSGEDTGGKEETQYF
DNA: TGCAGCGGGGAGGACACGGGAGGCAAGGAGGAGACCCAGTACTTC
size: -
V: TRBV29-1
D: TRBD2
J: TRBJ2-5

CDR3: CASSPKLAGGPSTDTQYF
DNA: TGTGCCAGCTCACCTAAACTAGCGGGAGGACCTAGCACAGATACGCAGTATTTT
size: -
V: TRBV18
D: TRBD2
J: TRBJ2-3

CDR3: CASSSYRGGYTF
DNA: TGTGCCAGCAGCTCTTACAGAGGGGGCTACACCTTC
size: -
V: TRBV7-9
D: -
J: TRBJ1-2

CDR3: CASSDRVNTEAFF
DNA: TGCGCCAGCAGTGACCGCGTGAACACTGAAGCTTTCTTT
size: -
V: TRBV10-1
D: -
J: TRBJ1-1

CDR3: CASSPPVGARAEAFF
DNA: TGTGCCAGCAGCCCCCCAGTTGGGGCGCGAGCTGAAGCTTTCTTT
size: -
V: TRBV7-9
D: -
J: TRBJ1-1

CDR3: CASSYSTGSGGELFF
DNA: TGTGCCAGCAGTTACTCGACGGGGTCAGGAGGGGAGCTGTTTTTT
size: -
V: TRBV6-5
D: -
J: TRBJ2-2

CDR3: CSVRQGAEAFF
DNA: TGCAGCGTTCGTCAGGGGGCTGAAGCTTTCTTT
size: once
V: TRBV29-1
D: TRBD1
J: TRBJ1-1

CDR3: CASSFRGTAEQETQYF
DNA: TGTGCCAGCAGCTTTAGGGGGACCGCCGAACAAGAGACCCAGTACTTC
size: -
V: TRBV7-2
D: -
J: TRBJ2-5

CDR3: CASSYVPGSTGELFF
DNA: TGCGCCAGCAGCTACGTACCAGGCAGCACCGGGGAGCTGTTTTTT
size: -
V: TRBV5-1
D: -
J: TRBJ2-2

CDR3: CASSVGGPTNEKLFF
DNA: TGTGCCAGCAGCGTAGGGGGGCCAACTAATGAAAAACTGTTTTTT
size: -
V: TRBV9
D: -
J: TRBJ1-4

CDR3: CASSPIGWYQETQYF
DNA: TGTGCCAGCAGCCCCATAGGGTGGTACCAAGAGACCCAGTACTTC
size: -
V: TRBV14
D: -
J: TRBJ2-5

CDR3: CASSFVAGVTGELFF
DNA: TGTGCCAGCAGCTTCGTGGCAGGGGTCACCGGGGAGCTGTTTTTT
size: -
V: TRBV7-2
D: -
J: TRBJ2-2

CDR3: CAISVGSGPSTDTQYF
DNA: TGTGCCATCAGTGTAGGGTCTGGCCCGAGCACAGATACGCAGTATTTT
size: once
V: TRBV10-3
D: -
J: TRBJ2-3

CDR3: CASNPTVGQGANYGYTF
DNA: TGTGCCAGCAACCCCACGGTGGGACAGGGGGCGAACTATGGCTACACCTTC
size: -
V: TRBV7-9
D: TRBD1
J: TRBJ1-2

CDR3: CASSESGYTGELFF
DNA: TGCGCCAGCAGTGAGTCGGGCTACACCGGGGAGCTGTTTTTT
size: -
V: TRBV10-2
D: -
J: TRBJ2-2

CDR3: CASSQVAGVNEKLFF
DNA: TGTGCCAGCAGCCAAGTGGCAGGGGTTAATGAAAAACTGTTTTTT
size: -
V: TRBV14
D: -
J: TRBJ1-4

CDR3: CAWRGQGGQPQHF
DNA: TGTGCCTGGCGAGGACAGGGGGGCCAGCCCCAGCATTTT
size: -
V: TRBV30
D: TRBD1
J: TRBJ1-5

CDR3: CASSLSGTSTDTQYF
DNA: TGTGCCAGCAGCTTGTCCGGGACTAGCACAGATACGCAGTATTTT
size: once
V: TRBV5-8
D: -
J: TRBJ2-3

CDR3: CASSDRMNTEAFF
DNA: TGTGCCAGCAGTGACCGTATGAACACTGAAGCTTTCTTT
size: -
V: TRBV25-1
D: -
J: TRBJ1-1

CDR3: CASSLAGAEAFF
DNA: TGTGCCAGCAGCTTAGCTGGGGCTGAAGCTTTCTTT
size: -
V: TRBV11-2
D: -
J: TRBJ1-1

CDR3: CASSRNPTANLPYEQYF
DNA: TGTGCCAGCAGCCGCAACCCTACAGCGAACCTCCCCTACGAGCAGTACTTC
size: once
V: TRBV28
D: -
J: TRBJ2-7

CDR3: CASSVGGAIETQYF
DNA: TGTGCCAGCAGCGTAGGGGGGGCGATAGAGACCCAGTACTTC
size: -
V: TRBV9
D: -
J: TRBJ2-5

CDR3: CAISEVSSTDTQYF
DNA: TGTGCCATCAGTGAGGTCAGCAGCACAGATACGCAGTATTTT
size: -
V: TRBV10-3
D: -
J: TRBJ2-3

CDR3: CAISEGGGADTQYF
DNA: TGTGCCATCAGTGAGGGCGGGGGAGCAGATACGCAGTATTTT
size: -
V: TRBV10-3
D: TRBD2
J: TRBJ2-3

CDR3: CASSKTGNTGELFF
DNA: TGTGCCAGCAGTAAAACAGGGAACACCGGGGAGCTGTTTTTT
size: many
V: TRBV2
D: -
J: TRBJ2-2

CDR3: CASSPTSQETQYF
DNA: TGTGCCAGCTCACCCACTAGTCAAGAGACCCAGTACTTC
size: once
V: TRBV18
D: -
J: TRBJ2-5

CDR3: CASRTAPNTEAFF
DNA: TGTGCCAGCAGAACCGCACCGAACACTGAAGCTTTCTTT
size: -
V: TRBV2
D: -
J: TRBJ1-1

CDR3: CASSSGQGGKETQYF
DNA: TGTGCCAGCAGTTCGGGACAGGGGGGAAAAGAGACCCAGTACTTC
size: -
V: TRBV28
D: TRBD1
J: TRBJ2-5

CDR3: CAISESFAGAGLSYNEQFF
DNA: TGTGCCATCAGTGAGTCGTTTGCGGGAGCAGGGCTCTCCTACAATGAGCAGTTCTTC
size: -
V: TRBV10-3
D: TRBD2
J: TRBJ2-1

CDR3: CASSSRGLGFPNEKLFF
DNA: TGTGCCAGCAGCTCTAGAGGGTTGGGGTTCCCTAATGAAAAACTGTTTTTT
size: once
V: TRBV2
D: -
J: TRBJ1-4

CDR3: CASSPGLAGSYEQYF
DNA: TGTGCCAGCTCACCGGGTCTAGCGGGTTCCTACGAGCAGTACTTC
size: -
V: TRBV18
D: TRBD2
J: TRBJ2-7

CDR3: CARSFTGDSNQPQHF
DNA: TGTGCCAGAAGCTTTACAGGAGATAGCAATCAGCCCCAGCATTTT
size: -
V: TRBV5-3
D: -
J: TRBJ1-5

CDR3: CASSLTRGGLGSPLHF
DNA: TGTGCCAGCAGCTTAACTCGGGGCGGTCTCGGTTCGCCCCTCCACTTT
size: -
V: TRBV7-3
D: -
J: TRBJ1-6

CDR3: CASSHLGQGNTIYF
DNA: TGCGCCAGCAGCCACTTGGGACAGGGAAACACCATATATTTT
size: -
V: TRBV5-1
D: TRBD1
J: TRBJ1-3

CDR3: CASSGWGQGALGTEAFF
DNA: TGCGCCAGCTCAGGTTGGGGACAGGGGGCGTTAGGCACTGAAGCTTTCTTT
size: once
V: TRBV4-1
D: TRBD1
J: TRBJ1-1

CDR3: CASSERLQGAPLHF
DNA: TGCGCCAGCAGCGAAAGACTCCAGGGCGCACCCCTCCACTTT
size: -
V: TRBV4-3
D: -
J: TRBJ1-6

CDR3: CASSSLTSGTSYEQYF
DNA: TGTGCCAGCAGTTCCCTCACTAGCGGGACCTCCTACGAGCAGTACTTC
size: -
V: TRBV6-5
D: TRBD2
J: TRBJ2-7